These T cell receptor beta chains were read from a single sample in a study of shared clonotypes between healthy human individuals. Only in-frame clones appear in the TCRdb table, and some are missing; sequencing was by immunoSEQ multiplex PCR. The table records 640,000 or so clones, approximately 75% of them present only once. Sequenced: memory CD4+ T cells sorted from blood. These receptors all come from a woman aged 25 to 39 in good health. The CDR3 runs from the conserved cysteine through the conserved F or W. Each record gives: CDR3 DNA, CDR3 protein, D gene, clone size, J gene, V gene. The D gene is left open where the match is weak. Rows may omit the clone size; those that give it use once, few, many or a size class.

cdr3_nt: TGCGCCAGCAGCCGGGACTCAACTTACAATGAGCAGTTCTTC
cdr3_aa: CASSRDSTYNEQFF
d_call: -
clone_size: -
j_call: TRBJ2-1
v_call: TRBV5-1

cdr3_nt: TGTGCCAGCAGCTTAGCCAGGGGTGTTATCGGGGCTTTCTTT
cdr3_aa: CASSLARGVIGAFF
d_call: -
clone_size: few
j_call: TRBJ1-1
v_call: TRBV11-2

cdr3_nt: TGCGCCAGCAGCTTGAGACAGTCCTACAATGAGCAGTTCTTC
cdr3_aa: CASSLRQSYNEQFF
d_call: -
clone_size: -
j_call: TRBJ2-1
v_call: TRBV5-1

cdr3_nt: TGTGCCAGCTCACCAGGAGTCGGACGCTATGGCTACACCTTC
cdr3_aa: CASSPGVGRYGYTF
d_call: -
clone_size: -
j_call: TRBJ1-2
v_call: TRBV18

cdr3_nt: TGTGCCACCCTCTACCGCCCGGGCCAGAACTACAATGAGCAGTTCTTC
cdr3_aa: CATLYRPGQNYNEQFF
d_call: -
clone_size: -
j_call: TRBJ2-1
v_call: TRBV18

cdr3_nt: TGTGCCAGCAGCTTTGGTACACAGGGGGGGGTTGAAAAACTGTTTTTT
cdr3_aa: CASSFGTQGGVEKLFF
d_call: TRBD1
clone_size: few
j_call: TRBJ1-4
v_call: TRBV11-2

cdr3_nt: TGTGCCAGCAGCGTAGGAAGGCTAGGGAAAAACATTCAGTACTTC
cdr3_aa: CASSVGRLGKNIQYF
d_call: -
clone_size: -
j_call: TRBJ2-4
v_call: TRBV9

cdr3_nt: TGTGCCAGCCTCGACGGGACAGGGAGTGGCTACACCTTC
cdr3_aa: CASLDGTGSGYTF
d_call: TRBD1
clone_size: -
j_call: TRBJ1-2
v_call: TRBV6-6

cdr3_nt: TGTGCCAGCAGGGAAGGACTAGCGGGAGGGCCCGGAGAGCAGTACTTC
cdr3_aa: CASREGLAGGPGEQYF
d_call: TRBD2
clone_size: -
j_call: TRBJ2-5
v_call: TRBV5-4

cdr3_nt: TGTGCCAGTACCTTGACTAGCGGAGATTTCACAGATACGCAGTATTTT
cdr3_aa: CASTLTSGDFTDTQYF
d_call: TRBD2
clone_size: -
j_call: TRBJ2-3
v_call: TRBV19

cdr3_nt: TGTGCCAGCTCACCCGGGACAGGCGGACAGCCCCAGCATTTT
cdr3_aa: CASSPGTGGQPQHF
d_call: TRBD1
clone_size: -
j_call: TRBJ1-5
v_call: TRBV18

cdr3_nt: TGTGCCAGCAGTGCCACCGGGGCGCGGATGAACACTGAAGCTTTCTTT
cdr3_aa: CASSATGARMNTEAFF
d_call: -
clone_size: few
j_call: TRBJ1-1
v_call: TRBV28

cdr3_nt: TGCGCCAGCAGCTTGGGGGACAGGGATCATCCCGGAGCTTTCTTT
cdr3_aa: CASSLGDRDHPGAFF
d_call: TRBD1
clone_size: -
j_call: TRBJ1-1
v_call: TRBV5-1

cdr3_nt: TGCGCCAGTATGACAGGGGGCTCCTACAATGAGCAGTTCTTC
cdr3_aa: CASMTGGSYNEQFF
d_call: TRBD1
clone_size: -
j_call: TRBJ2-1
v_call: TRBV10-2